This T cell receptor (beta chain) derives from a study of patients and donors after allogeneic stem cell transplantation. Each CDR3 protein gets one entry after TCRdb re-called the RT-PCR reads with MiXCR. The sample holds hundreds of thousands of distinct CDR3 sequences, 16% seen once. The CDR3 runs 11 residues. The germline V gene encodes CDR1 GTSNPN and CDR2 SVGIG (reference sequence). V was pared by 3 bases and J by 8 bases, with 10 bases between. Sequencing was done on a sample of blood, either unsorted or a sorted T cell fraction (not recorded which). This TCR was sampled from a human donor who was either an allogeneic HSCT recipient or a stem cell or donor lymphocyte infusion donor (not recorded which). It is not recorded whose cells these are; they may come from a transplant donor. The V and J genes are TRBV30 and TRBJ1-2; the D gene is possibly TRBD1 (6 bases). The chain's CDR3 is CAWSNREGYTF. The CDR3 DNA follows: TGTGCCTGGAGCAACAGGGAAGGCTACACCTTC. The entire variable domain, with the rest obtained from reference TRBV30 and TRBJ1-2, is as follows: SQTIHQWPATLVQPVGSPLSLECTVEGTSNPNLYWYRQAAGRGLQLLFYSVGIGQISSEVPQNLSASRPQDRQFILSSKKLLLSDSGFYLCAWSNREGYTFGSGTRLTVV.